Described below is a single T cell receptor beta chain sequence and its context. What it binds is not known. The table came from immunoSEQ multiplex PCR; TCRdb's copy has only in-frame clones and leaves some out. Here the sample spans about 1 million clones, roughly 80% being singletons. This sample was taken from a study of shared clonotypes between healthy human individuals. Findings and caveats of the study: Sharing across four donors was highest in naive CD4 (about 5%) and lowest in memory CD8 (roughly 0.4%).

The sample taken for sequencing was memory CD4+ T cells sorted from blood. This sample's subset: CD45RA-negative fraction. This TCR came from a man between 18 and 35 years old in good health.

CDR3 protein: CASSALYSGNTIYF. CDR3 DNA: TGTGCCAGCAGTGCCTTGTACTCTGGAAACACCATATATTTT. This chain links TRBV6-1 with TRBJ1-3, with D uncertain. V was shortened by 4 bases and J by 0 bases, with 7 bases between the two germline ends. The CDR3 runs to 14 residues. From germline, CDR1 is MNHNS and CDR2 SASEGT.